What follows are 28 T cell receptor beta chains derived from one specimen sequenced in a study of CD8+CD57+ T cells in acquired aplastic anemia. Profiling of TCR beta VDJ combinations and CDR3 sequences used genomic DNA as template. TCRdb passed the reads through MiXCR, listing each CDR3 protein once. In the table there are approximately 250,000 distinct CDR3 sequences, less than 85% of which are singletons. Sequenced patients had shown CD8+CD57+ cell expansion by flow cytometry. The source material was sorted CD4+, CD8+, or CD8+CD57+ T cells (not recorded which) from PBMCs. The source is a human donor with aplastic anemia.

A word on this clonotype: This CDR3 is missing its conserved last phenylalanine or tryptophan, likely due to a read error. The rearrangement links TRBV9 to TRBJ2-3; D is ambiguous. With 2 bases removed from V and 10 bases from J, the gap between germline ends came to 14 bases. The CDR3 runs to 13 residues. CDR1 is SGDLS and CDR2 is YYNGEE in the germline V gene. Written as DNA, the CDR3 is TGTGCCAGCAGCGTCGGGCCCTCAACGGCGCAGTATATT. Translating gives CASSVGPSTAQYI.

The V and J genes are TRBV19 and TRBJ1-6; the match to TRBD1 covers 7 bases. The germline CDR1 and CDR2 sequences are LNHDA and SQIVND (reference sequence). The CDR3 consists of 13 residues. The trim removed 6 bases at V and 7 bases at J, leaving 3 bases unmatched. Written as DNA, the CDR3 is TGTGCCAGTAGGTCAGGGGGAAATTCACCCCTCCACTTT. It yields the protein CASRSGGNSPLHF.

This chain links TRBV2 with TRBJ1-4, with D possibly TRBD1 on 6 matching bases. Germline V gene lookup returns CDR1 SNHLY and CDR2 FYNNEI. The V gene lost 6 bases and the J gene lost 12 bases, with 20 bases spanning the gap. The CDR3 covers 14 residues. This CDR3 reads CASSLGGKHEQLFF. In nucleotides, the CDR3 is TGTGCCAGCAGCTTAGGGGGGAAACATGAGCAACTGTTTTTT.

In the case of this clonotype: One junction end does not reproduce the germline sequence, and a read error may be involved. This rearrangement joins TRBV7-8 to TRBJ1-1; no firm D call. The CDR3 extends over 15 amino acids. The germline gives CDR1 SGHVS, CDR2 FQNEAQ. Written as DNA, the CDR3 is TGTGCCAGCAGCTTAGCTCTGACACCGAACACTGAAGATTTCTTT. It translates to CASSLALTPNTEDFF.

The V call is TRBV5-1, the J call TRBJ1-6; D gene unclear. Germline lookup yields CDR1 SGHRS and CDR2 YFSETQ. The CDR3 is 16 residues long. V lost 7 bases and J 3 bases, leaving 17 bases between the germline ends. Here the CDR3 reads CASHIGHQDYNSPLHF. CDR3 in DNA: TGCGCCAGCCATATCGGGCACCAGGACTATAATTCACCCCTCCACTTT.

The chain recombines TRBV19 with TRBJ2-3, with D maybe TRBD2 (6 bases). The CDR3 contains 15 residues. Germline CDR1 and CDR2: LNHDA and SQIVND (reference sequence). V lost 9 bases, J lost 5 bases, and 21 bases lay in between. The CDR3 is CASSITRGGIDTQYF. CDR3 DNA: TGTGCCAGCAGCATAACCAGAGGCGGGATAGATACGCAGTATTTT.

The rearrangement uses TRBV19 and TRBJ1-2, with D perhaps TRBD1 (5 bases). Germline-derived CDR1 and CDR2 are LNHDA and SQIVND (reference sequence). Between the trimmed V and J ends, which lost 7 bases and 0 bases, there was a span of 12 bases. The CDR3 spans 14 residues. In DNA, the CDR3 is TGTGCCAGTACCCTGTTGACAGCTAACTATGGCTACACCTTC. Translated: CASTLLTANYGYTF.

The chain joins TRBV24-1 to TRBJ2-1, with 7 bases matching TRBD1. J gave up 8 bases and V 9 bases, and 6 bases lay outside the gene matches. The CDR3 spans 12 residues. Germline values: CDR1 KGHDR, CDR2 SFDVKD. CDR3 in DNA: TGTGCCACCGGGACAGCCCCCCATGAGCAGTTCTTC. Residues: CATGTAPHEQFF.

As concerns this clonotype: Its ends do not fully match the called genes, so a read error is possible. The V and J genes are TRBV2 and TRBJ2-3; D possibly matches TRBD1 or TRBD2 (6 bases each). Germline CDR1 reads SNHLY; CDR2 reads FYNNEI. The CDR3 runs 13 residues. Here the CDR3 reads CAAVDGGGDTQYF. CDR3 DNA sequence: TGCGCCGCCGTAGACGGGGGCGGTGATACGCAGTATTTT.

Worth noting for this clonotype: At one of its ends the junction is not consistent with the germline gene, which may arise from a read error. The V and J genes are TRBV7-8 and TRBJ2-7; 8 positions agree with TRBD1. The V gene's germline CDR1 is SGHVS and CDR2 FQNEAQ. The CDR3 spans 14 residues. The CDR3 nucleotides read TGTGCCAGCAGCTTAGCGGGGACAGGCTATGAGCAGTATTTC. This codes for CASSLAGTGYEQYF.

This sequence joins TRBV6-5 and TRBJ1-2, with 8 bases identical to TRBD1. CDR3 length equals 15 residues. Trimming removed 2 bases from V and 7 bases from J; junction bases left unmatched: 9. CDR1 and CDR2 from the germline V gene are MNHEY and SVGAGI. The CDR3 reads CASSYAAQGVSGYTF. The CDR3 DNA follows: TGTGCCAGCAGTTACGCGGCACAGGGGGTCTCTGGCTACACCTTC.

There are a few counts of this clonotype. The chain combines TRBV6-4 with TRBJ2-7; D remains ambiguous. The CDR3 sequence is 15 residues long. Germline CDR1 reads MRHNA; CDR2 reads SNTAGT. Deletions cut 7 bases from V and 0 bases from J, with 16 bases between. CDR3 DNA sequence: TGTGCCAGCACACCGTCCGGGCCTAGCTCCTACGAGCAGTACTTC. Its translation: CASTPSGPSSYEQYF.

This sequence joins TRBV5-5 and TRBJ1-2; tentatively, D is TRBD1 (6 bases). CDR3 size: 16 residues. Trimming removed 3 bases at V and 3 bases at J, with 18 bases between. The germline gives CDR1 SGHKS, CDR2 YYEKEE (reference sequence). CDR3 nucleotides: TGTGCCAGCAGCTCGCGGAAGGGGGGCTTGGACTATGGCTACACCTTC. Its translation is CASSSRKGGLDYGYTF.

The CDR3 protein is CASSLHRAEKDVSYEQYV. CDR3 bases: TGTGCCAGCAGCTTACATCGAGCCGAGAAGGACGTTTCCTACGAGCAGTACGTC. V and J are TRBV7-2 and TRBJ2-7; D uncertain. Germline assignment: CDR1 SGHTA and CDR2 FQGNSA. Trimming pared 2 bases from V and 1 base from J, leaving 21 bases between. This CDR3 has 18 residues.

Notes on this clonotype: The germline gene is not matched at one end of the junction; a read error may be the cause. The gene calls are TRBV7-2 and TRBJ2-3; the D gene is possibly TRBD2 (6 bases). The CDR3 contains 14 residues. Germline V CDR1 and CDR2: SGHTA, FQGNSA. CDR3 protein: CASSLAGGAKTQYF. The CDR3, as DNA: TGTGCCAGCAGCTTAGCGGGAGGCGCCAAGACCCAGTACTTT. Full variable domain (missing parts from reference TRBV7-2 and TRBJ2-3): GAGVSQSPSNKVTEKGKDVELRCDPISGHTALYWYRQSLGQGLEFLIYFQGNSAPDKSGLPSDRFSAERTGGSVSTLTIQRTQQEDSAVYLCASSLAGGAKTQYFGPGTRLTVL.

The chain joins TRBV7-9 to TRBJ2-1, with D perhaps TRBD2 (5 bases). The germline V gene has CDR1 SEHNR and CDR2 FQNEAQ (reference sequence). The CDR3 spans 16 residues. V was cut by 5 bases and J by 13 bases, with 27 bases left in between. The CDR3 DNA is TGTGCCAGCAGCGAGACTACCTTCACAGATACGCAGTATCAGTTCTTC. Residues: CASSETTFTDTQYQFF.

With respect to this clonotype: The CDR3 end shows no conserved phenylalanine or tryptophan, and so a read error is likely. The limits of the CDR3 on the DNA are not certain, so only TCRdb's listed CDR3 is given. The genes are TRBV2 and TRBJ1-5; TRBD1, the D gene given by the table, was not confirmed from the DNA. The CDR3 is 15 residues long, ends included. The germline CDR1 and CDR2 sequences are SNHLY and FYNNEI. The CDR3 region is CASGDGGTGNQYFHP.

The J gene is TRBJ2-7, the V gene TRBV5-6, with a possible D match to TRBD2 (7 bases). V gave up 0 bases and J gave up 5 bases, with 15 bases separating them. The V gene's germline CDR1 is SGHDT and CDR2 YYEEEE. The CDR3 spans 15 residues. CDR3 in DNA: TGTGCCAGCAGCTTGGAGAGGGGGGGCATGGACGAGCAGTACTTC. As protein: CASSLERGGMDEQYF.

This clonotype has ten or more counts. This may stem from a read error, because a much larger clone lies one nucleotide away. V is TRBV7-2 and J is TRBJ2-1, with 7 nucleotides matching TRBD1. Germline assignment: CDR1 SGHTA and CDR2 FQGNSA. The CDR3 is 16 amino acids. CDR3 protein: CAGSPGGIAAYNEQFF. The CDR3 DNA reads as TGTGCCGGCAGCCCAGGGGGTATTGCCGCCTACAATGAGCAGTTCTTC.

The CDR3 nucleotides read TGTGCCAGCAGCGACGGGGGCAACGATACGCAGTATTTT. Protein product: CASSDGGNDTQYF. The rearrangement joins TRBV7-3 to TRBJ2-3; D possibly matches TRBD1 or TRBD2 (6 bases each). This CDR3 region has 13 residues. CDR1 SGHTA and CDR2 FQGTGA come from the germline V gene. Between the trimmed V and J ends, which lost 5 bases and 6 bases, there was a span of 12 bases.

The J gene is TRBJ2-4, the V gene TRBV11-3; D not resolved. The CDR3 is made up of 12 amino acids. V lost 8 bases to trimming and J lost 7 bases, with 12 bases between them. Germline lookup yields CDR1 SGHNT and CDR2 YENEEA. The CDR3 DNA follows: TGTGCCAGCGGCGTAGATGGGAACATTCAGTACTTC. Amino acid sequence: CASGVDGNIQYF.

This clonotype was detected a few times. The V and J genes are TRBV10-3 and TRBJ1-2; 9 nucleotides agree with TRBD1. V trimming: 6 bases; J trimming: 8 bases; junction bases outside the gene matches: 7. Germline V gives CDR1 ENHRY, CDR2 SYGVKD. The CDR3 sequence is 13 residues long. CDR3: CAISPDRGGGYTF. The CDR3 DNA reads TGTGCCATCAGCCCGGACAGGGGTGGGGGCTACACCTTC.

This sequence joins TRBV11-3 and TRBJ1-5; a possible D gene is TRBD1 (6 bases). Trimming took 2 bases from V and 0 from J, leaving 35 bases between them. Germline loops: CDR1 SGHNT, CDR2 YENEEA. The CDR3 consists of 24 residues. CDR3 amino acids: CASSLYLTGVVLGGRGDSNQPQHF. CDR3 nucleotide sequence: TGTGCCAGCAGCTTATATCTGACAGGCGTTGTATTGGGTGGCAGGGGAGATAGCAATCAGCCCCAGCATTTT.

As regards this clonotype: An end of the junction differs from the germline gene, which may be a read error. The rearrangement uses TRBV7-9 and TRBJ2-3; D is perhaps TRBD1 (6 bases). CDR3 length: 14 amino acids. Germline loops: CDR1 SEHNR, CDR2 FQNEAQ (reference sequence). For the CDR3, the DNA is TGTGCCAGCAGCTTAGTCCCAGGGGACCAGTCGTTTGGATTT. Translated, it gives CASSLVPGDQSFGF.

Concerning this clonotype: The missing conserved phenylalanine or tryptophan at the end of this CDR3 makes a read error likely. The DNA is left out, because the CDR3 cannot be placed on it with certainty; the CDR3 is given as TCRdb lists it. J is TRBJ2-3 and V is TRBV9; the DNA was not used to check the table's D call, TRBD1. The CDR3 numbers 12 amino acids, ends counted. Per the germline V gene, CDR1 is SGDLS and CDR2 is YYNGEE. The CDR3 loop is CASSVGSSRGNE.

About this clonotype: The junction does not match germline at one end; this may be a read error. The V gene is TRBV7-8, the J gene TRBJ2-1; D is uncertain. The CDR3 contains 15 residues. The V gene's germline CDR1 is SGHVS and CDR2 FQNEAQ. The CDR3 coding sequence is TGTGCCAGCAGCTTAGGGGGAAGTCCCGATACGCAGCATTTCTTC. Translated: CASSLGGSPDTQHFF.

V gene TRBV4-3 combines with J gene TRBJ1-2; 9 bases match TRBD1. V lost 3 bases to trimming and J lost 0 bases; unmatched junction nucleotides: 2. Germline CDR1 reads LGHNA; CDR2 reads YSLEER. This CDR3 has 15 amino acids. CDR3 sequence: CASSQGTGTNYGYTF. CDR3 DNA: TGCGCCAGCAGCCAGGGGACAGGGACTAACTATGGCTACACCTTC.

The V gene is TRBV4-1, the J gene TRBJ1-2; 9 bases align to TRBD1. Trimming took 4 bases from V and 3 from J; bases not matched to a gene: 6. Germline V gene lookup returns CDR1 MGHRA and CDR2 YSYEKL. The CDR3 covers 15 residues. The CDR3 protein is CASSRTGGLDYGYTF. CDR3 nucleotide sequence: TGCGCCAGCAGCCGAACAGGGGGCTTGGACTATGGCTACACCTTC.